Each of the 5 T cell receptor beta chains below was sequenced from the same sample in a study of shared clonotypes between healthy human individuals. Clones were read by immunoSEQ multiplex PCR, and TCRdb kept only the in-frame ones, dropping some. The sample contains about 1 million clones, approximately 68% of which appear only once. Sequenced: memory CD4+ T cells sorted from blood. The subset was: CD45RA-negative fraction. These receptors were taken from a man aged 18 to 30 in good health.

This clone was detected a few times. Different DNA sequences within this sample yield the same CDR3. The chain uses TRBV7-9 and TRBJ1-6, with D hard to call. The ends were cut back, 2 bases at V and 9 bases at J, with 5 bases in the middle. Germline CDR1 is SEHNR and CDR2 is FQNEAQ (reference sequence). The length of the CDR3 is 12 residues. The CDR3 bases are TGTGCCAGCAGCTTAAGTGGTTCACCCCTCCACTTT. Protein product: CASSLSGSPLHF.

The CDR3 is CASSPGVGGTKNIQYF. Written as DNA, the CDR3 is TGTGCCAGCAGTCCAGGGGTGGGGGGAACCAAAAACATTCAGTACTTC. This rearrangement joins TRBV28 to TRBJ2-4, with D perhaps assigned TRBD1 or TRBD2 (6 bases each). V dropped 5 bases and J dropped 2 bases, with 16 bases sitting between them. Germline V gives CDR1 MDHEN, CDR2 SYDVKM. This CDR3 comprises 16 residues. Using reference TRBV28 and TRBJ2-4 for the parts outside the CDR3, the full variable domain is DVKVTQSSRYLVKRTGEKVFLECVQDMDHENMFWYRQDPGLGLRLIYFSYDVKMKEKGDIPEGYSVSREKKERFSLILESASTNQTSMYLCASSPGVGGTKNIQYFGAGTRLSVL.

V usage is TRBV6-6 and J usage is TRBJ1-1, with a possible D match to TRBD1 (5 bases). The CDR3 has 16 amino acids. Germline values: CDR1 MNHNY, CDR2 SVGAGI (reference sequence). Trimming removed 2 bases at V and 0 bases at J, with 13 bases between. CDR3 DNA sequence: TGTGCCAGCAGTTACGGGGACGGACTTATGAACACTGAAGCTTTCTTT. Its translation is CASSYGDGLMNTEAFF.

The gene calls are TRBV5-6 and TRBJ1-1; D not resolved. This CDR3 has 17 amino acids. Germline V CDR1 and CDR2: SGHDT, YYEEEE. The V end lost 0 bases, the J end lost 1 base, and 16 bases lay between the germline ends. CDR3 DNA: TGTGCCAGCAGCTTGGGCCACGGTGGTCGGGGGAACACTGAAGCTTTCTTT. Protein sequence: CASSLGHGGRGNTEAFF.

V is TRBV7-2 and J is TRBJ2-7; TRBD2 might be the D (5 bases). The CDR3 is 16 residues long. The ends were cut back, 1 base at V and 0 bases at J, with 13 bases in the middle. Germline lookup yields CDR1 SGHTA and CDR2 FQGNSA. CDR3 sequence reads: CASSLEPSSSSYEQYF. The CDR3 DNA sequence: TGTGCCAGCAGCTTAGAGCCTAGCTCCAGCTCCTACGAGCAGTACTTC. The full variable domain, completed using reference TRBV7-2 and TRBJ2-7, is GAGVSQSPSNKVTEKGKDVELRCDPISGHTALYWYRQSLGQGLEFLIYFQGNSAPDKSGLPSDRFSAERTGGSVSTLTIQRTQQEDSAVYLCASSLEPSSSSYEQYFGPGTRLTVT.